These 19 T cell receptor beta chains were all obtained from the same sample, sequenced in a study of blood T cells in healthy people across ages. The use of a sample-barcoded 5' primer and a J-beta primer mix characterized a second PCR of about 7 to 12 cycles. TCRdb re-called the 5' RACE reads with MiXCR, one entry per CDR3 protein. The sample shows around 850,000 distinct CDR3 sequences, approximately 35% of them seen only once. The sequencing sample was made of blood. Receptors originate from a man aged 18 to 30 in good health.

The chain carries TRBV6-6 and TRBJ2-3, with 9 bases identical to TRBD1. Per the germline V gene, CDR1 is MNHNY and CDR2 is SVGAGI (reference sequence). V lost 7 bases, J lost 1 base, and 6 bases stayed unmatched. The CDR3 has 15 residues. The CDR3 loop reads CASTLTGGRTDTQYF. CDR3 coding DNA: TGTGCCAGCACACTAACAGGGGGCCGCACAGATACGCAGTATTTT.

This clonotype was observed a few times. This chain joins TRBV7-2 and TRBJ2-1, with a tentative D call TRBD1 (5 bases). Trimming stripped 5 bases from V and 4 bases from J, with 15 bases between. This CDR3 has 15 residues. CDR1 is SGHTA and CDR2 is FQGNSA in the germline V gene. CDR3 protein: CASSADTRSYNEQFF. In nucleotides, the CDR3 is TGTGCCAGCAGCGCGGACACCCGATCTTACAATGAGCAGTTCTTC.

With respect to this clonotype: Possible read error: a much larger clone is one base away. The chain joins TRBV27 to TRBJ2-7, with D possibly being TRBD1 (5 bases). CDR3 length: 13 residues. The germline CDR1 and CDR2 sequences are MNHEY and SMNVEV (reference sequence). Trimming cost V 3 bases and J 6 bases, with 12 bases left between them. This chain's CDR3 is CASSFLTDGEQYF. For the CDR3, the DNA is TGTGCCAGCAGTTTTTTGACAGATGGCGAGCAGTACTTC.

The chain recombines TRBV6-6 with TRBJ2-3; 7 nucleotides align to TRBD2. The V gene end was trimmed by 7 bases and the J gene end by 0 bases; junction bases not matched to a gene: 1. The CDR3 is 13 amino acids. Germline V gives CDR1 MNHNY, CDR2 SVGAGI (reference sequence). CDR3 nucleotides: TGTGCCAGCATGGGGGGGAGCACAGATACGCAGTATTTT. This translates into CASMGGSTDTQYF.

In its sample, this clonotype was seen many times. Compared with germline, one end of the junction differs, possibly owing to a read error. V gene TRBV5-1 combines with J gene TRBJ2-3, with TRBD1 matching over 7 bases. The CDR3 covers 14 residues. Germline assignment: CDR1 SGHRS and CDR2 YFSETQ. CDR3 amino acids: CASSLDRGTDTQYF. CDR3 bases: TGTGCCAGCAGCTTAGACAGGGGCACAGATACGCAGTATTTT.

At least ten counts were recorded for this clonotype. V usage is TRBV7-9 and J usage is TRBJ2-5; D is tentatively TRBD1 or TRBD2 (5 bases each). The germline V and J ends were trimmed by 7 bases and 4 bases, with 22 bases remaining between them. Germline CDR1 reads SEHNR; CDR2 reads FQNEAQ (reference sequence). The CDR3 is 16 residues long. The CDR3, as DNA: TGTGCCAGCACCAAAAGCCGGGGCCCTACCCCAGAGACCCAGTACTTC. Amino acid sequence: CASTKSRGPTPETQYF.

Concerning this clonotype itself: Germline is not matched at one junction end, which may reflect a read error. V and J are TRBV7-9 and TRBJ1-5; D is unresolved. CDR1 SEHNR and CDR2 FQNEAQ come from the germline V gene (reference sequence). This CDR3 contains 16 residues. As DNA, the CDR3 is TGTGTCAGCAGCTTAGCGGGGTACTTCGGCAATCAGCCCCAGCATTTT. It yields the protein CVSSLAGYFGNQPQHF.

The chain is built from TRBV6-5 and TRBJ1-1; possibly TRBD1 for D (6 bases). Per germline, CDR1 MNHEY and CDR2 SVGAGI. This CDR3 region has 15 residues. The V end lost 7 bases, the J end lost 1 base, and 16 bases lay between the germline ends. The CDR3 loop is CASTPLTGRNTEAFF. The CDR3 nucleotides are TGTGCCAGCACTCCTCTTACAGGGAGGAACACTGAAGCTTTCTTT.

This clonotype has a single count. The CDR3 DNA reads TGTGCCAGCAGCTCCTCTCTAGCGGGGGGAGAGACCCAGTACTTC. Protein: CASSSSLAGGETQYF. The rearrangement links TRBV7-2 to TRBJ2-7, with 11 bases aligning to TRBD2. The J call is in doubt because the DNA end fits TRBJ2-5 better. The CDR3 is made up of 15 amino acids. Per germline, CDR1 SGHTA and CDR2 FQGNSA.

This clonotype was recorded a few times. The chain recombines TRBV4-2 with TRBJ1-5, with D possibly matching TRBD1 (6 bases). The germline V gene has CDR1 LGHNA and CDR2 YNFKEQ. V shed 3 bases and J shed 3 bases, with 15 bases lying between them. The CDR3 runs to 16 residues. The CDR3: CASSQVQGRSNQPQHF. The CDR3 nucleotides are TGTGCCAGCAGCCAGGTACAGGGTAGGTCCAATCAGCCCCAGCATTTT.

Concerning this clonotype itself: Given a much more abundant clone one base away, this may be a read error. This chain links TRBV3-1 with TRBJ2-5; TRBD2 is a possible D gene (6 bases). The V gene lost 0 bases and the J gene lost 2 bases, with 10 bases spanning the gap. Germline V CDR1 and CDR2: LGHDT, YNNKEL (reference sequence). The CDR3 is 15 residues long. In nucleotides, the CDR3 is TGTGCCAGCAGCCAAGATGGGGGGAAACAAGAGACCCAGTACTTC. Translation gives CASSQDGGKQETQYF.

The chain carries TRBV12-3 or TRBV12-4 and TRBJ2-3, with 9 bases lining up with TRBD2. V lost 3 bases, J lost 3 bases, and 10 bases stayed unmatched. This CDR3 is built from 17 residues. The CDR3 DNA follows: TGTGCCAGCAGTTTTTCAGGGCTAGCGGGATTTACAGATACGCAGTATTTT. It is translated as CASSFSGLAGFTDTQYF.

In the case of this clonotype: One end of the junction does not line up with germline, which may come from a read error. The chain combines TRBV15 with TRBJ2-1, with TRBD1 matching over 9 bases. The CDR3 runs to 18 residues. Germline lookup yields CDR1 LNHNV and CDR2 YYDKDF (reference sequence). CDR3 bases: TGTGCCACCAGCAGAGATCCTTTGAACAGGGGGCGTTACAATGGGCAGTTCTTC. This gives the protein CATSRDPLNRGRYNGQFF.

The V gene is TRBV29-1, the J gene TRBJ2-3; D is uncertain. CDR1 is SQVTM, CDR2 ANQGSEA, per germline. Trimming stripped 1 base from V and 1 base from J, with 3 bases between. The CDR3 has 12 residues. CDR3 DNA: TGCAGCGTTGAAGCGGGCACAGATACGCAGTATTTT. This gives the protein CSVEAGTDTQYF.

Points on this clonotype: A much more abundant neighbour one base away suggests this may be a read error. CDR3 region: CSASFGATTYEQFF. The CDR3 DNA reads TGCAGTGCTAGCTTCGGGGCAACGACCTACGAGCAGTTCTTC. The V and J genes are TRBV20-1 and TRBJ2-1, with D perhaps being TRBD1 or TRBD2 (5 bases each). Germline assignment: CDR1 DFQATT and CDR2 SNEGSKA (reference sequence). V was pared by 3 bases and J by 10 bases, with 19 bases between. CDR3 length: 14 residues.

This clonotype occurred many times. The CDR3 coding sequence is TGTGCCAGCAGCTTGACCCAAGAGACCCAGTACTTC. Translated, it gives CASSLTQETQYF. The genes are TRBV5-6 and TRBJ2-5; D unresolved. The CDR3 loop spans 12 amino acids. Trimming pared 1 base from V and 1 base from J, leaving 2 bases between. Germline values: CDR1 SGHDT, CDR2 YYEEEE.

The chain couples TRBV7-3 to TRBJ2-1; 7 nucleotides match TRBD1. Trimming at V came to 0 bases and at J to 5 bases, leaving 4 bases not matched to a gene. CDR1 and CDR2 from the germline V gene are SGHTA and FQGTGA. This CDR3 region has 15 residues. For the CDR3, the DNA is TGTGCCAGCAGCTTAACGGGGACAGCCCACAATGAGCAGTTCTTC. The encoded protein is CASSLTGTAHNEQFF.

V and J are TRBV7-3 and TRBJ1-2; D is unresolved. V lost 6 bases and J lost 6, with 14 bases in between. This CDR3 is built from 13 residues. The germline V gene encodes CDR1 SGHTA and CDR2 FQGTGA. For the CDR3, the DNA is TGTGCCAGCAGTGCCGGAAGGTTAGATGGCTACACCTTC. It is translated as CASSAGRLDGYTF.

CDR3 sequence (DNA): TGTGCCAGCAGTTACGGGACAGTTTACAATGAGCAGTTCTTC. Its translation: CASSYGTVYNEQFF. This chain links TRBV6-2 or TRBV6-3 with TRBJ2-1; 7 bases are shared with TRBD1. CDR3 size: 14 residues. The germline gives CDR1 MNHEY, CDR2 SVGEGT. V lost 2 bases to trimming and J lost 4 bases; unmatched junction nucleotides: 2.